This T cell receptor (beta chain) was sequenced in a study of T cells in Graves' hyperthyroidism and ophthalmopathy. Whole-study results and caveats: Ophthalmopathy was model-predicted a median about 6.9 months pre-onset. Most thyroid clonotypes expanded above 0.001 appeared in blood too.

This clonotype was seen only a few times. Its antigen is still unknown. The CDR3 sequence is 14 residues long. The ends were cut back, 0 bases at V and 4 bases at J, with 9 bases in the middle. Germline CDR1 is ENHRY and CDR2 is SYGVKD. The hyperthyroidism patients had all been newly diagnosed, and their disease duration was under 2 months. Their ages ranged from 18 to 65 years. Lactation, pregnancy, other autoimmune disease or uncontrolled infection led to exclusion of patients. TCR beta CDR3 regions were amplified from RNA. The TCR CDR3 first-round RT-PCR relied on the HTBI primer set. TCRdb fed the multiplex PCR reads into MiXCR, producing one record per CDR3 protein. The sample has about 290,000 distinct CDR3 sequences, around 15% seen once; the top ten hold 7.9%.

Sequencing input: blood. The sequence was collected from a middle-aged woman with Graves' hyperthyroidism. The chain combines TRBV10-3 with TRBJ2-5, with D possibly TRBD1 on 5 matching bases. CDR3 protein: CAISESPGLETQYF. The CDR3 DNA is TGTGCCATCAGTGAGTCTCCAGGGTTAGAGACCCAGTACTTC.